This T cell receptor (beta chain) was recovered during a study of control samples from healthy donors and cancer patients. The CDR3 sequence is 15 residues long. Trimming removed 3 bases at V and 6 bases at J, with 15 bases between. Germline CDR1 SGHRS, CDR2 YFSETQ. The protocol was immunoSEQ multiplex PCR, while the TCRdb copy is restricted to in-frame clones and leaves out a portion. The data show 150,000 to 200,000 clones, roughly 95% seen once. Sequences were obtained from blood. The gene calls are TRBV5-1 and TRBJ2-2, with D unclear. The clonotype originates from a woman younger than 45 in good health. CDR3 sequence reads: CASSYRGAEAGELFF. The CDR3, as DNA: TGCGCCAGCAGCTACCGCGGCGCAGAAGCCGGGGAGCTGTTTTTT. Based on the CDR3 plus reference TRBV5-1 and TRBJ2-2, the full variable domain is KAGVTQTPRYLIKTRGQQVTLSCSPISGHRSVSWYQQTPGQGLQFLFEYFSETQRNKGNFPGRFSGRQFSNSRSEMNVSTLELGDSALYLCASSYRGAEAGELFFGEGSRLTVL.